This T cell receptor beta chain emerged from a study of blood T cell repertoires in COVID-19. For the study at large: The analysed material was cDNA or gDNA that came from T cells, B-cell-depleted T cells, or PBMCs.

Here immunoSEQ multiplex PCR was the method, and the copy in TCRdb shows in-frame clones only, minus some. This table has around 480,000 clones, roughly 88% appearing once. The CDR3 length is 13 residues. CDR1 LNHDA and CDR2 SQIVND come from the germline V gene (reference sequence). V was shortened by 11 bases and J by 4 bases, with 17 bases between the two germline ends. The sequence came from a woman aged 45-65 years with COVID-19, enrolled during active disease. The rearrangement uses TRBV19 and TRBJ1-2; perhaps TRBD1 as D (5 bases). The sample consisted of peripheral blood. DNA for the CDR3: TGTGCCGCTAAAGCGGAGGGGCCCTATGGCTACACCTTC. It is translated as CAAKAEGPYGYTF.